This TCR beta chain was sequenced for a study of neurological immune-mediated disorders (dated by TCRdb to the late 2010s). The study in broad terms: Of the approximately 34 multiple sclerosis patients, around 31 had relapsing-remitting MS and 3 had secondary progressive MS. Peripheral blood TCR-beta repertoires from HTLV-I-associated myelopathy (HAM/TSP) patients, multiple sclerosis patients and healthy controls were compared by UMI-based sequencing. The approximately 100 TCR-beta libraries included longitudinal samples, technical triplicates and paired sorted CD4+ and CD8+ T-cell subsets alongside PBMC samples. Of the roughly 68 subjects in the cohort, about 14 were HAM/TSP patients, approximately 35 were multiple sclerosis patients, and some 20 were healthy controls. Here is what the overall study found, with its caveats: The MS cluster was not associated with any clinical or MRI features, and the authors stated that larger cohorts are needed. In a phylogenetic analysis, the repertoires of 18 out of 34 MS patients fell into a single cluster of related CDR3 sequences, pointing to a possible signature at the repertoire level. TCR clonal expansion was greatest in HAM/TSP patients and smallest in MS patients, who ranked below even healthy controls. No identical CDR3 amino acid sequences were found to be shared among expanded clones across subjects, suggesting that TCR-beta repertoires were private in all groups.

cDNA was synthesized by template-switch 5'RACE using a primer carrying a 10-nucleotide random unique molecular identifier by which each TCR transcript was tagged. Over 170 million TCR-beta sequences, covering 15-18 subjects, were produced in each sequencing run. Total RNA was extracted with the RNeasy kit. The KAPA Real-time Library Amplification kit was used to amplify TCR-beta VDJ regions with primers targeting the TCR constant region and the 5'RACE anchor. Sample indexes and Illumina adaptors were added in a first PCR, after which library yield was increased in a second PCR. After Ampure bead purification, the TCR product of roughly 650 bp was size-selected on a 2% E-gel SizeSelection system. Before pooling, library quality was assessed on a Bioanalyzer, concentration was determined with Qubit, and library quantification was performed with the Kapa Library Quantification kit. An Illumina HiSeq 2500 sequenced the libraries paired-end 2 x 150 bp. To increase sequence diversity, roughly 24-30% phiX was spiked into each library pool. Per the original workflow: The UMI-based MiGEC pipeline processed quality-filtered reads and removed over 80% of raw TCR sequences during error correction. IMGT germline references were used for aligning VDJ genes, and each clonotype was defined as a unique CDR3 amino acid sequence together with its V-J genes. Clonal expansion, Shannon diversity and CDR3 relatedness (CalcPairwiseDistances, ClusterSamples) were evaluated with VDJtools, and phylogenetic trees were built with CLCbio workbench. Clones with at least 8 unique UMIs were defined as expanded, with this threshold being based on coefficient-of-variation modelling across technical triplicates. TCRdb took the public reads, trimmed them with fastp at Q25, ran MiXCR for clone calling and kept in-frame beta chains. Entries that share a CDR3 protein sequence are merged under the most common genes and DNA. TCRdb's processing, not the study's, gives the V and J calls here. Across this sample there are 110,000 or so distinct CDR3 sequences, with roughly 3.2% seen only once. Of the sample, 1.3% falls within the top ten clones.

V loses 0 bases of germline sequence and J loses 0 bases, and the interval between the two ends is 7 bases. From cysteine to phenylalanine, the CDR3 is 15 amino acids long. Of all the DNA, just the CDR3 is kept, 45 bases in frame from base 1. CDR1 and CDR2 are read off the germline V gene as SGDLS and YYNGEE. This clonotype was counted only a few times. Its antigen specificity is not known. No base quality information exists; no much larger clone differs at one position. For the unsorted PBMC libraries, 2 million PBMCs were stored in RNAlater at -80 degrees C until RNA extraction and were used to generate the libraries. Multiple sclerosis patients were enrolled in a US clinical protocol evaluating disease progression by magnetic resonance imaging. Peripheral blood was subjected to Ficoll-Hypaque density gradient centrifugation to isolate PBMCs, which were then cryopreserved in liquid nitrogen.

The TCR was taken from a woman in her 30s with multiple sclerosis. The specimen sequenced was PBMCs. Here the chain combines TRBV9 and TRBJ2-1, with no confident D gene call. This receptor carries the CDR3 CASSVEDISYNEQFF. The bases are TGTGCCAGCAGCGTAGAAGACATCTCCTACAATGAGCAGTTCTTC.